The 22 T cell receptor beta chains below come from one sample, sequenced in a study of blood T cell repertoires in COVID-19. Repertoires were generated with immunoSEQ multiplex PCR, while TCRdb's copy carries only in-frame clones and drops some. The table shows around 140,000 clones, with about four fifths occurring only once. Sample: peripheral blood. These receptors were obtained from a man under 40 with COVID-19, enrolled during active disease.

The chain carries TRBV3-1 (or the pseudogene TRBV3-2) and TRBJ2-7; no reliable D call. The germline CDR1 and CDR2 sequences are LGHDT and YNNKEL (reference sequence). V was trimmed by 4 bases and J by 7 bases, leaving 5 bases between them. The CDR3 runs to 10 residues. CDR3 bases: TGTGCCAGCAGCCCGAGGGAGCAGTACTTC. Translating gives CASSPREQYF.

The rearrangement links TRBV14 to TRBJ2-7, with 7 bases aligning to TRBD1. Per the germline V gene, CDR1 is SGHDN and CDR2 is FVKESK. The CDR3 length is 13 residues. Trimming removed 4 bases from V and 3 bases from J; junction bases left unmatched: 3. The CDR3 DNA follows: TGTGCCAGCAGCCGGGGACAGATCTACGAGCAGTACTTC. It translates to CASSRGQIYEQYF. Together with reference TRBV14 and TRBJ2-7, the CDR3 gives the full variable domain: EAGVTQFPSHSVIEKGQTVTLRCDPISGHDNLYWYRRVMGKEIKFLLHFVKESKQDESGMPNNRFLAERTGGTYSTLKVQPAELEDSGVYFCASSRGQIYEQYFGPGTRLTVT.

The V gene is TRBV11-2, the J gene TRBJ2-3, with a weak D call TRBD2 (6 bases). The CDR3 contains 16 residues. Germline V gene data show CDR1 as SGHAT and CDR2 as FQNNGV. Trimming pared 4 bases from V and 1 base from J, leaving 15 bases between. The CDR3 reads CASSWPGLIGTDTQYF. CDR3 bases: TGTGCCAGCAGCTGGCCGGGACTCATAGGCACAGATACGCAGTATTTT. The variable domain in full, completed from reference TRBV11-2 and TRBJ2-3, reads EAGVAQSPRYKIIEKRQSVAFWCNPISGHATLYWYQQILGQGPKLLIQFQNNGVVDDSQLPKDRFSAERLKGVDSTLKIQPAKLEDSAVYLCASSWPGLIGTDTQYFGPGTRLTVL.

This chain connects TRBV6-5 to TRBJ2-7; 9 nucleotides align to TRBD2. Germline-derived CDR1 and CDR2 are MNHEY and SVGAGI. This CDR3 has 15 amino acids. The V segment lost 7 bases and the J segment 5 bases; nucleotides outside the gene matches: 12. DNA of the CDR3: TGTGCCAGCACCGACCAGCTAGCGGGATTAAACGAGCAGTACTTC. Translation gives CASTDQLAGLNEQYF.

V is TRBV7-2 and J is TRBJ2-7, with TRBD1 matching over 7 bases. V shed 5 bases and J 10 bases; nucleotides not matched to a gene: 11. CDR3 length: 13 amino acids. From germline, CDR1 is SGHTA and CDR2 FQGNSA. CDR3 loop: CASSPEEDRPQYF. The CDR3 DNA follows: TGTGCCAGCAGCCCCGAGGAGGACAGGCCCCAGTACTTC.

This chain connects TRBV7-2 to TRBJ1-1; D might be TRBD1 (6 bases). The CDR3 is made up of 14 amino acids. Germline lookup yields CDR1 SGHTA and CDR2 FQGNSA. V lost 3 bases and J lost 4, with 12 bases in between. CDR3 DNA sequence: TGTGCCAGCAGCTTCACTCCAGGGGCCACTGAAGCTTTCTTT. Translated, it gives CASSFTPGATEAFF. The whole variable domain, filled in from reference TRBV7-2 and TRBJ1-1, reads GAGVSQSPSNKVTEKGKDVELRCDPISGHTALYWYRQSLGQGLEFLIYFQGNSAPDKSGLPSDRFSAERTGGSVSTLTIQRTQQEDSAVYLCASSFTPGATEAFFGQGTRLTVV.

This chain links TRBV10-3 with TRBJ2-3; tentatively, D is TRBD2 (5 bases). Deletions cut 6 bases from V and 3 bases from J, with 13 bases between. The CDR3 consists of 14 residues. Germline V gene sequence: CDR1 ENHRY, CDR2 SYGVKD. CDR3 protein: CAIRGARVTDTQYF. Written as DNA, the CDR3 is TGTGCCATCAGGGGCGCGCGGGTGACAGATACGCAGTATTTT.

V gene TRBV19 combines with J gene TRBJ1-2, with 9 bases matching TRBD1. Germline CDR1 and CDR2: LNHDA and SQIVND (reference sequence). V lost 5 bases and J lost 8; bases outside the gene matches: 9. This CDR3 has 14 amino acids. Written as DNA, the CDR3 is TGTGCCAGTAGTTTGACCGGGACAGGGAACGGCTACACCTTC. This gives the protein CASSLTGTGNGYTF.

CDR3 region: CASGPAGEDTQYF. CDR3 bases: TGTGCTAGTGGTCCCGCGGGGGAAGATACGCAGTATTTT. This chain uses TRBV12-5 with TRBJ2-3, with 7 bases aligning to TRBD2. V shed 5 bases and J 5 bases; nucleotides not matched to a gene: 4. This CDR3 is built from 13 residues. The germline V gene encodes CDR1 LGHNT and CDR2 FRNRAP.

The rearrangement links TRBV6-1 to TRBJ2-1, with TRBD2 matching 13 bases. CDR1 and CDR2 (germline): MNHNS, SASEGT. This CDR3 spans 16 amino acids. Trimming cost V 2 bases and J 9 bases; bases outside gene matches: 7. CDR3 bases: TGTGCCAGCAGTGAAAGGACTAGCGGGAGTGGAGGTGAGCAGTTCTTC. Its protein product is CASSERTSGSGGEQFF.

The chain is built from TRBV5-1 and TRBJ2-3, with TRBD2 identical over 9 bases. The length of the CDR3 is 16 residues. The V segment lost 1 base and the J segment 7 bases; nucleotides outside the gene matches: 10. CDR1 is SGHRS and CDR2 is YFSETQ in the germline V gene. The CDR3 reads CASSLSPAGGTNTQYF. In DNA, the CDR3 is TGCGCCAGCAGCTTGTCCCCAGCGGGAGGAACGAATACGCAGTATTTT.

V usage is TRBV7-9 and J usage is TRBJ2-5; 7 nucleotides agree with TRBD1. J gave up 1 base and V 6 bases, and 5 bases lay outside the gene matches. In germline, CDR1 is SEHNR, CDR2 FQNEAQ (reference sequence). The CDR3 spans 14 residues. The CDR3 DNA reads TGTGCCAGCAGAATGGGACAGAGCCAAGAGACCCAGTACTTC. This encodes CASRMGQSQETQYF. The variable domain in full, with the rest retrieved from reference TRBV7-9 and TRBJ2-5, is DTGVSQNPRHKITKRGQNVTFRCDPISEHNRLYWYRQTLGQGPEFLTYFQNEAQLEKSRLLSDRFSAERPKGSFSTLEIQRTEQGDSAMYLCASRMGQSQETQYFGPGTRLLVL.

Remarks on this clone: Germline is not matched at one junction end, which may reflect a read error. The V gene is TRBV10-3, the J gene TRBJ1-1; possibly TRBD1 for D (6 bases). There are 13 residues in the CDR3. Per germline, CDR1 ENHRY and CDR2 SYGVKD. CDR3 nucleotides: TGTGTCATCAGTAAGACAGGAAACACTGAAGCTTTCTTT. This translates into CVISKTGNTEAFF.

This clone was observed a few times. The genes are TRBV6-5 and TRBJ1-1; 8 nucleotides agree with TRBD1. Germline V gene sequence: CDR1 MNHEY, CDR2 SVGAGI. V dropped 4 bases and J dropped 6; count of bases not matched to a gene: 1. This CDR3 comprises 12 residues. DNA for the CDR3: TGTGCCAGCAGTTGGACAGGGTCTGAAGCTTTCTTT. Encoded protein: CASSWTGSEAFF.

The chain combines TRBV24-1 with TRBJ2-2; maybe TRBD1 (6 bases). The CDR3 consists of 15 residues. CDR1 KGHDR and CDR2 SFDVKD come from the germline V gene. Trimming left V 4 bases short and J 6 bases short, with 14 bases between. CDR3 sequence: CATSDPTGPPGELFF. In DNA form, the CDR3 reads TGTGCCACCAGTGACCCTACAGGGCCCCCCGGGGAGCTGTTTTTT.

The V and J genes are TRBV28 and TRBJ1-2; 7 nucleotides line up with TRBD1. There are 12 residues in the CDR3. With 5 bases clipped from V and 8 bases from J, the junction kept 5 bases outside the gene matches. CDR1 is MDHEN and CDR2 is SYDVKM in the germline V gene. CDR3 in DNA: TGTGCCAGCAGTCCCGACAGGGAAGGCTACACCTTC. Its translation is CASSPDREGYTF.

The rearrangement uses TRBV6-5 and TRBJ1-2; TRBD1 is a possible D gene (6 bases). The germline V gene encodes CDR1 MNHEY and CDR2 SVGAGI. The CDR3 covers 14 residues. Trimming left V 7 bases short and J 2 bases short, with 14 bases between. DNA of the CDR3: TGTGCCAGCACGAACCTCGACAGGAACTATGGCTACACCTTC. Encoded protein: CASTNLDRNYGYTF.

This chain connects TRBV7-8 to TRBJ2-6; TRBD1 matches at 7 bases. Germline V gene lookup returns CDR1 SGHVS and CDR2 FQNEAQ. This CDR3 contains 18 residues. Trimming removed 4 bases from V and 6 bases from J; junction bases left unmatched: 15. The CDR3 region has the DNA TGTGCCAGCAGCTCCCCCATCTTGGACAGGTCTCTGGCCAACGTCCTGACTTTC. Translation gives CASSSPILDRSLANVLTF.

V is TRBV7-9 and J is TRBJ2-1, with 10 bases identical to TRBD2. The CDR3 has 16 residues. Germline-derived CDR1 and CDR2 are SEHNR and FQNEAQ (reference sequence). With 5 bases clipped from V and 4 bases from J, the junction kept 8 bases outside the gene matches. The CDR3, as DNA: TGTGCCAGCAGCAGGTGGGCTAGCGGGAGATACAATGAGCAGTTCTTC. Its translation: CASSRWASGRYNEQFF.

The CDR3 sequence is CASIRWGGNQPQHF. CDR3 nucleotide sequence: TGTGCCAGCATCCGATGGGGAGGCAATCAGCCCCAGCATTTT. The chain links TRBV28 to TRBJ1-5, with unresolved D. Germline V lookup: CDR1 MDHEN, CDR2 SYDVKM. V gave up 7 bases and J gave up 2 bases, with 12 bases separating them. The CDR3 loop spans 14 amino acids.

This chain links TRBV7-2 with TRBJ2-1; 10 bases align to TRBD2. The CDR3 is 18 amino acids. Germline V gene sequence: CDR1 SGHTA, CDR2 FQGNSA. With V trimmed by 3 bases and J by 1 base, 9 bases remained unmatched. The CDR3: CASSLTSSGGISYNEQFF. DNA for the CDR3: TGTGCCAGCAGCTTGACCTCTAGCGGGGGAATATCCTACAATGAGCAGTTCTTC.

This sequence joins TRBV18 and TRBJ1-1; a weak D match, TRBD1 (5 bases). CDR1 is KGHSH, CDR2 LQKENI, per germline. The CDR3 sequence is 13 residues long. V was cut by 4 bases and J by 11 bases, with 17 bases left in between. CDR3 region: CASSLRGGFNAFF. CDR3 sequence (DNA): TGTGCCAGCTCACTCCGGGGGGGTTTTAACGCTTTCTTT.